The 8 T cell receptor beta chains listed next were all sequenced from one sample in a study of shared clonotypes between healthy human individuals. Repertoires were generated with immunoSEQ multiplex PCR, while TCRdb's copy carries only in-frame clones and drops some. Here the sample spans about 2 million clones, approximately 94% being singletons. Positive CCR7 selection of CD45RO-negative cells yielded the naive CD8 cells, and terminally differentiated effector memory CD45RA+ cells were excluded. The material sequenced was naive CD8+ T cells sorted from blood. Every receptor here comes from a man aged 18 to 29 in good health.

The chain has TRBV5-1 and TRBJ2-7; 7 nucleotides align to TRBD1. This CDR3 is 13 amino acids long. The germline CDR1 and CDR2 sequences are SGHRS and YFSETQ. Trimming cost V 2 bases and J 6 bases; bases outside gene matches: 5. CDR3 sequence reads: CASSLPTGVEQYF. The CDR3, as DNA: TGCGCCAGCAGCTTACCTACAGGGGTCGAGCAGTACTTC.

The chain links TRBV2 to TRBJ1-6, with a possible D match to TRBD1 (5 bases). V lost 8 bases and J 9 bases, leaving 20 bases between the germline ends. CDR3 size: 15 residues. The germline V gene encodes CDR1 SNHLY and CDR2 FYNNEI. The CDR3 region has the DNA TGTGCCAGCGGGGGACGATCGGTAGGTGGTTCACCCCTCCACTTT. Its translation: CASGGRSVGGSPLHF.

The chain combines TRBV14 with TRBJ2-5; D perhaps matches TRBD1 (6 bases). V was clipped by 0 bases and J by 1 base, with 12 bases between them. This CDR3 contains 16 residues. Germline loops: CDR1 SGHDN, CDR2 FVKESK. The CDR3 sequence: CASSQESSDSQETQYF. CDR3 nucleotides: TGTGCCAGCAGCCAAGAGAGCTCGGACAGCCAAGAGACCCAGTACTTC.

V is TRBV29-1 and J is TRBJ2-3, with 10 bases identical to TRBD2. Germline V lookup: CDR1 SQVTM, CDR2 ANQGSEA. The CDR3 covers 16 residues. The J segment lost 0 bases and the V segment lost 3 bases, leaving 6 bases of the junction unmatched. CDR3 amino acids: CSVEGSLAGSTDTQYF. In nucleotides, the CDR3 is TGCAGCGTTGAGGGTTCACTAGCGGGAAGCACAGATACGCAGTATTTT.

The rearrangement uses TRBV13 and TRBJ1-1; 7 bases are a match to TRBD1. J was trimmed by 5 bases and V by 4 bases; bases with no gene match: 7. Germline CDR1 and CDR2: PRHDT and FYEKMQ (reference sequence). CDR3 length equals 14 residues. The CDR3 DNA reads as TGTGCCAGCAGCTCCGTGACAGGGTTTACTGAAGCTTTCTTT. Encoded protein: CASSSVTGFTEAFF.

The chain joins TRBV27 to TRBJ1-1; weak D call: TRBD1 (5 bases). Germline CDR1 MNHEY, CDR2 SMNVEV (reference sequence). The CDR3 runs to 15 residues. V was clipped by 6 bases and J by 4 bases, with 18 bases between them. CDR3 sequence: CASSLNRDQLTEAFF. In DNA, the CDR3 is TGTGCCAGCAGCCTAAACCGGGACCAGCTCACTGAAGCTTTCTTT.

This clone was detected only once. The chain uses TRBV6-5 and TRBJ2-5; no definite D call. The CDR3 covers 13 residues. Germline assignment: CDR1 MNHEY and CDR2 SVGAGI. V was trimmed by 5 bases and J by 0 bases, leaving 7 bases between them. DNA for the CDR3: TGTGCCAGCAGTATGACAAACCAAGAGACCCAGTACTTC. Translating it yields CASSMTNQETQYF.

This chain links TRBV14 with TRBJ2-7, with 9 bases fitting TRBD1. This CDR3 has 14 residues. Germline assignment: CDR1 SGHDN and CDR2 FVKESK. J lost 3 bases, V lost 2 bases, and 2 bases had no gene match. CDR3 sequence (DNA): TGTGCCAGCAGCCAATTGGGACAGGGCTACGAGCAGTACTTC. Translation gives CASSQLGQGYEQYF. Filled out from reference TRBV14 and TRBJ2-7, the complete variable domain reads EAGVTQFPSHSVIEKGQTVTLRCDPISGHDNLYWYRRVMGKEIKFLLHFVKESKQDESGMPNNRFLAERTGGTYSTLKVQPAELEDSGVYFCASSQLGQGYEQYFGPGTRLTVT.